These 30 T cell receptor beta chains originate from one sample sequenced in a study of cytomegalovirus exposure and HLA in healthy donors (dated by TCRdb to the late 2010s). Receptors were amplified or captured by the immunoSEQ multiplex PCR assay. The multiplex PCR relied on a mix of 60 forward primers for TCR Vbeta segments and 13 reverse primers for TCR Jbeta segments. Sourced from immuneACCESS, this table was stored by TCRdb with only in-frame sequences that have V and J called. A share of the clones is absent; for the studies checked, an unresolved V gene accounts for under half, and the remainder has no known explanation. The sample data list more than 85,000 clones, and 63% of these were observed just once. Roughly 6.3% of the sample goes to the ten largest clones. The sequenced sample was PBMCs. The origin of the receptors is a woman between 25 and 40 years old in good health and CMV-seronegative.

The chain links TRBV4-3 to TRBJ2-2; 7 nucleotides align to TRBD2. After removal of 0 bases from V and 4 bases from J, the junction contained 2 bases not matched to a gene. The germline gives CDR1 LGHNA, CDR2 YSLEER. The CDR3 runs to 15 residues. The CDR3 region is CASSQDGLGTGELFF. CDR3 nucleotides: TGCGCCAGCAGCCAAGACGGACTAGGCACCGGGGAGCTGTTTTTT.

The genes are TRBV27 and TRBJ1-2; 7 bases are a match to TRBD1. CDR1 and CDR2 from the germline V gene are MNHEY and SMNVEV (reference sequence). Trimming took 5 bases from V and 7 from J; bases not matched to a gene: 10. The CDR3 length is 14 residues. The CDR3 region is CASSLTGTAGGYTF. CDR3 nucleotides: TGTGCCAGCAGTCTGACAGGGACCGCGGGTGGCTACACCTTC.

This clone came up once. The chain recombines TRBV7-2 with TRBJ1-5, with D unclear. Trimming shortened V by 2 bases and J by 5 bases, and 7 bases separated the two germline ends. This CDR3 is built from 13 residues. Germline loops: CDR1 SGHTA, CDR2 FQGNSA. The CDR3 sequence: CASSLHGDQPQHF. Here the CDR3 DNA reads TGTGCCAGCAGCTTACACGGAGATCAGCCCCAGCATTTT.

The genes are TRBV7-2 and TRBJ2-7, with 7 positions matching TRBD1. The germline V gene has CDR1 SGHTA and CDR2 FQGNSA. The CDR3 is 14 residues long. J gave up 6 bases and V 3 bases, and 8 bases lay outside the gene matches. The CDR3 nucleotides read TGTGCCAGCAGCTTTAATGGACAGGCCGGCGAGCAGTACTTC. The encoded protein is CASSFNGQAGEQYF.

This clone came up a few times. CDR3 sequence: CASRRETGELFF. The CDR3 region has the DNA TGCGCCAGCAGGAGGGAGACCGGGGAGCTGTTTTTT. The chain employs TRBV5-1 and TRBJ2-2, with D perhaps TRBD2 (5 bases). The CDR3 contains 12 residues. Deletions cut 5 bases from V and 5 bases from J, with 7 bases between. The germline CDR1 and CDR2 sequences are SGHRS and YFSETQ. Full variable domain (rest looked up from reference TRBV5-1 and TRBJ2-2): KAGVTQTPRYLIKTRGQQVTLSCSPISGHRSVSWYQQTPGQGLQFLFEYFSETQRNKGNFPGRFSGRQFSNSRSEMNVSTLELGDSALYLCASRRETGELFFGEGSRLTVL.

V is TRBV7-2 and J is TRBJ2-2, with TRBD2 as a possible D gene (5 bases). The CDR3 sequence is 14 residues long. CDR1 is SGHTA and CDR2 is FQGNSA in the germline V gene. Trimming stripped 3 bases from V and 6 bases from J, with 11 bases between. The CDR3 loop is CASSLAGWAGELFF. CDR3 nucleotides: TGTGCCAGCAGCTTGGCGGGCTGGGCCGGGGAGCTGTTTTTT.

This chain connects TRBV9 to TRBJ2-1; 8 bases are shared with TRBD2. Germline V gene data show CDR1 as SGDLS and CDR2 as YYNGEE. The trim removed 3 bases at V and 5 bases at J, leaving 13 bases unmatched. The CDR3 has 17 residues. The CDR3 sequence: CASSAYRVGRANNEQFF. In DNA, the CDR3 is TGTGCCAGCAGCGCGTACCGGGTCGGGAGGGCCAACAATGAGCAGTTCTTC.

The rearrangement uses TRBV28 and TRBJ2-5; D is possibly TRBD1 (5 bases). Germline assignment: CDR1 MDHEN and CDR2 SYDVKM. This CDR3 comprises 14 residues. V lost 2 bases, J lost 5 bases, and 12 bases lay in between. The DNA for the CDR3 is TGTGCCAGCAGTTTAGGCAGGGTTCGCGAGACCCAGTACTTC. Encoded protein: CASSLGRVRETQYF.

The chain recombines TRBV6-4 with TRBJ2-3, with D possibly being TRBD1 (6 bases). The V end lost 2 bases, the J end lost 3 bases, and 9 bases lay between the germline ends. The CDR3 consists of 14 residues. Germline values: CDR1 MRHNA, CDR2 SNTAGT. The CDR3: CASSDNRETDTQYF. CDR3 DNA: TGTGCCAGCAGTGACAACAGGGAAACAGATACGCAGTATTTT.

This clone was found a few times. The CDR3 region has the DNA TGTGCCAGCAGCCGAGTACGGACATTGGGAAAACGGAATGGCTACACCTTC. Translated: CASSRVRTLGKRNGYTF. J is TRBJ1-2 and V is TRBV11-2; D is perhaps TRBD1 (5 bases). The CDR3 runs to 17 residues. CDR1 and CDR2 (germline): SGHAT, FQNNGV. V lost 5 bases to trimming and J lost 6 bases, with 25 bases between them. Supplemented by reference TRBV11-2 and TRBJ1-2, the full variable domain reads EAGVAQSPRYKIIEKRQSVAFWCNPISGHATLYWYQQILGQGPKLLIQFQNNGVVDDSQLPKDRFSAERLKGVDSTLKIQPAKLEDSAVYLCASSRVRTLGKRNGYTFGSGTRLTVV.

V usage is TRBV30 and J usage is TRBJ2-5; D might be TRBD1 (5 bases). The CDR3 is made up of 15 amino acids. Deletions cut 0 bases from V and 4 bases from J, with 15 bases between. Germline V gene data show CDR1 as GTSNPN and CDR2 as SVGIG (reference sequence). CDR3 sequence reads: CAWSVRLRQSETQYF. The CDR3 DNA reads TGTGCCTGGAGTGTACGTCTAAGACAGTCAGAGACCCAGTACTTC.

This clone was recorded once. The V call is TRBV10-3, the J call TRBJ1-1, with TRBD1 matching 8 bases. CDR3 size: 16 residues. J gave up 4 bases and V 3 bases, and 10 bases lay outside the gene matches. The germline V gene encodes CDR1 ENHRY and CDR2 SYGVKD. This CDR3 reads CAISDSRRGQSTEAFF. CDR3 nucleotides: TGTGCCATCAGTGACTCGCGCAGGGGGCAAAGCACTGAAGCTTTCTTT.

About this clone: One junction end disagrees with the germline gene, perhaps due to a read error. The chain recombines TRBV28 with TRBJ2-7; 10 positions match TRBD1. CDR1 and CDR2 from the germline V gene are MDHEN and SYDVKM. The CDR3 runs 13 residues. The CDR3 region is CASSLGTGVRSNF. The CDR3 coding sequence is TGTGCCAGCAGTTTAGGGACAGGGGTGCGTTCGAACTTC.

This clone came up once. The genes are TRBV19 and TRBJ1-3; TRBD1 might be the D (5 bases). The CDR3 is made up of 14 amino acids. V lost 6 bases, J lost 0 bases, and 9 bases lay in between. In germline, CDR1 is LNHDA, CDR2 SQIVND (reference sequence). CDR3 coding DNA: TGTGCCAGTAGCGACAGAGGCTCTGGAAACACCATATATTTT. This gives the protein CASSDRGSGNTIYF.

About this clone itself: Other nucleotide sequences from this sample produce the same CDR3. The chain is built from TRBV5-1 and TRBJ2-5; D is undetermined. Germline CDR1 is SGHRS and CDR2 is YFSETQ. The ends were cut back, 4 bases at V and 1 base at J, with 11 bases in the middle. This CDR3 has 14 amino acids. CDR3 sequence (DNA): TGCGCCAGCAGCCTGGCTGAGGTCCAAGAGACCCAGTACTTC. This sequence encodes CASSLAEVQETQYF.

CDR3 loop: CASARREHTEAFF. The DNA for the CDR3 is TGTGCCAGCGCAAGGAGGGAGCACACTGAAGCTTTCTTT. The chain links TRBV11-2 to TRBJ1-1; D call uncertain. The CDR3 length is 13 residues. V shed 8 bases and J shed 3 bases, with 13 bases lying between them. Germline CDR1 reads SGHAT; CDR2 reads FQNNGV.

As to this clone: Other DNA sequences in the same sample also yield this CDR3. The chain is built from TRBV7-9 and TRBJ2-7; TRBD1 aligns across 11 bases. Per the germline V gene, CDR1 is SEHNR and CDR2 is FQNEAQ (reference sequence). The CDR3 is made up of 14 amino acids. V shed 5 bases and J 5 bases; nucleotides not matched to a gene: 5. CDR3 in DNA: TGTGCCAGCAGCCTAAGGACAGGGGGCGACGAGCAGTACTTC. Its protein is CASSLRTGGDEQYF.

V and J are TRBV5-1 and TRBJ2-5; the D gene is possibly TRBD2 (5 bases). The V gene lost 5 bases and the J gene lost 1 base, with 9 bases spanning the gap. This CDR3 is built from 13 residues. Germline assignment: CDR1 SGHRS and CDR2 YFSETQ. The CDR3 sequence is CASSPGIQETQYF. The DNA of the CDR3 is TGCGCCAGCAGTCCGGGGATCCAAGAGACCCAGTACTTC.

This clone showed up just once. The rearrangement joins TRBV19 to TRBJ2-1; D unclear. Germline V gene data show CDR1 as LNHDA and CDR2 as SQIVND (reference sequence). This CDR3 has 13 amino acids. Trimming removed 6 bases at V and 8 bases at J, with 14 bases between. DNA for the CDR3: TGTGCCAGTAGCGTGATGGAGAGCGATGAGCAGTTCTTC. Translated: CASSVMESDEQFF.

The J gene is TRBJ1-4, the V gene TRBV7-9; no firm D call. Per the germline V gene, CDR1 is SEHNR and CDR2 is FQNEAQ (reference sequence). The ends were cut back, 2 bases at V and 7 bases at J, with 14 bases in the middle. This CDR3 contains 15 residues. Here the CDR3 reads CASSLTRSRGEKLFF. DNA for the CDR3: TGTGCCAGCAGCTTAACCCGCAGCCGGGGTGAAAAACTGTTTTTT.

This clone has more than one count but fewer than ten. The chain links TRBV9 to TRBJ2-1; possibly TRBD2 for D (6 bases). The V end lost 2 bases, the J end lost 4 bases, and 13 bases lay between the germline ends. Germline CDR1 SGDLS, CDR2 YYNGEE. The CDR3 is 15 amino acids. The CDR3 DNA reads TGTGCCAGCAGCGTTGTCGGAGGGGAATACAATGAGCAGTTCTTC. Protein sequence: CASSVVGGEYNEQFF.

This chain joins TRBV30 and TRBJ2-3; tentative D call: TRBD2 (6 bases). Per germline, CDR1 GTSNPN and CDR2 SVGIG (reference sequence). The CDR3 has 16 amino acids. Trimming removed 5 bases at V and 2 bases at J, with 20 bases between. The CDR3 loop is CAWGGNRGLYTDTQYF. In DNA, the CDR3 is TGTGCCTGGGGGGGAAATCGGGGACTCTACACAGATACGCAGTATTTT.

This clone was observed a handful of times. This chain uses TRBV10-3 with TRBJ1-5; D is undetermined. This CDR3 is built from 18 residues. Germline lookup yields CDR1 ENHRY and CDR2 SYGVKD. Trimming pared 2 bases from V and 2 bases from J, leaving 19 bases between. The CDR3 DNA follows: TGTGCCATCAGTGAGAGAGGCGGTCGAGGTGCTGGCAATCAGCCCCAGCATTTT. Its protein product is CAISERGGRGAGNQPQHF.

The chain combines TRBV29-1 with TRBJ1-1; a weak D match, TRBD1 (5 bases). CDR3 size: 18 residues. Germline lookup yields CDR1 SQVTM and CDR2 ANQGSEA. Trimming left V 0 bases short and J 4 bases short, with 24 bases between. This chain's CDR3 is CSVEDSFGWEGKRTEAFF. CDR3 coding DNA: TGCAGCGTTGAAGATAGCTTTGGGTGGGAGGGGAAGCGCACTGAAGCTTTCTTT.

The chain has TRBV18 and TRBJ1-2; D not resolved. The CDR3 spans 14 residues. The V end lost 3 bases, the J end lost 2 bases, and 10 bases lay between the germline ends. Germline lookup yields CDR1 KGHSH and CDR2 LQKENI. CDR3 coding DNA: TGTGCCAGCTCACCGGCCCAGGCGAACTATGGCTACACCTTC. Translating gives CASSPAQANYGYTF.

J is TRBJ1-1 and V is TRBV10-1; D remains ambiguous. CDR1 WNHNN and CDR2 SYGVQD come from the germline V gene (reference sequence). The CDR3 is made up of 13 amino acids. The V gene lost 7 bases and the J gene lost 0 bases, with 9 bases spanning the gap. In DNA form, the CDR3 reads TGCGCCAGCATGCGGGATTTGAACACTGAAGCTTTCTTT. Its translation is CASMRDLNTEAFF.

The CDR3 region has the DNA TGTGCCAGCAGTTTAAGGCCGACTAGCGGGTCCTACAATGAGCAGTTCTTC. It is translated as CASSLRPTSGSYNEQFF. This chain joins TRBV27 and TRBJ2-1; 10 bases fit TRBD2. CDR1 and CDR2 from the germline V gene are MNHEY and SMNVEV (reference sequence). The V and J ends lost 2 bases and 1 base, in that order; junction bases with no gene match: 5. This CDR3 contains 17 residues.

This chain uses TRBV7-9 with TRBJ2-3; possible D gene TRBD2, 6 bases. Germline V lookup: CDR1 SEHNR, CDR2 FQNEAQ (reference sequence). This CDR3 has 15 amino acids. Trimming stripped 1 base from V and 2 bases from J, with 10 bases between. Here the CDR3 reads CASSLGGGTTDTQYF. The DNA for the CDR3 is TGTGCCAGCAGCTTAGGGGGCGGGACCACAGATACGCAGTATTTT.

This clone came up a few times. The V and J genes are TRBV7-2 and TRBJ1-5; maybe TRBD1 (6 bases). This CDR3 spans 13 amino acids. The ends were cut back, 5 bases at V and 7 bases at J, with 12 bases in the middle. The germline V gene encodes CDR1 SGHTA and CDR2 FQGNSA. The CDR3 reads CASSTGYQQPQHF. In DNA, the CDR3 is TGTGCCAGCAGCACAGGGTATCAACAGCCCCAGCATTTT.

The chain couples TRBV11-2 to TRBJ1-5, with TRBD1 identical over 9 bases. The ends lost 4 bases at V and 11 bases at J; junction bases unmatched: 9. The CDR3 runs to 14 residues. Germline CDR1 reads SGHAT; CDR2 reads FQNNGV. CDR3 bases: TGTGCCAGCAGCTCGCTTATGACAGGGGGGACCCAGCATTTT. Amino acid sequence: CASSSLMTGGTQHF.